The 25 T cell receptor beta chains given below trace back to one sample, sequenced in a study of blood T cell repertoires in COVID-19 (dated by TCRdb to 2020 to 2021). Libraries were built with the immunoSEQ multiplex PCR assay. TCRdb took over this immuneACCESS table, retaining in-frame rearrangements with V and J assigned. Such tables are incomplete; in checked studies, under half of the missing clones stem from an unresolved V gene, and the remainder is unexplained. The sample profile shows some 300,000 clones; over 85% of them were found once. Almost 9.5% of the sample belongs to the ten largest clones. Sequencing input: PBMCs or T cells enriched from blood (not recorded which). The receptors shown here come from a young woman who had recovered from COVID-19.

This chain connects TRBV10-2 to TRBJ2-3, with no clear D. Per germline, CDR1 WSHSY and CDR2 SAAADI. This CDR3 is 10 amino acids long. With 4 bases removed from V and 9 bases from J, the gap between germline ends came to 5 bases. The CDR3 here is CASSAGTQYF. DNA for the CDR3: TGCGCCAGCAGTGCCGGGACGCAGTATTTT.

This rearrangement joins TRBV6-6 to TRBJ2-3, with D hard to call. CDR1 and CDR2 (germline): MNHNY, SVGAGI (reference sequence). Trimming cost V 6 bases and J 1 base, with 5 bases left between them. This CDR3 comprises 12 residues. CDR3 residues: CASRAGTDTQYF. The CDR3 coding sequence is TGTGCCAGCAGAGCCGGCACAGATACGCAGTATTTT.

V gene TRBV10-3 combines with J gene TRBJ2-1; 11 bases map to TRBD2. The CDR3 runs 16 residues. Germline loops: CDR1 ENHRY, CDR2 SYGVKD. Trimming took 4 bases from V and 1 from J; bases not matched to a gene: 3. CDR3 nucleotides: TGTGCCATCAGTGCTACTAGCGGGAGTTCCTACAATGAGCAGTTCTTC. Amino acids: CAISATSGSSYNEQFF.

This chain uses TRBV27 with TRBJ2-1, with 7 bases fitting TRBD2. Germline V gene lookup returns CDR1 MNHEY and CDR2 SMNVEV (reference sequence). This CDR3 region has 13 residues. The ends lost 5 bases at V and 6 bases at J; junction bases unmatched: 4. This CDR3 reads CASSTGRGNEQFF. DNA for the CDR3: TGTGCCAGCAGTACTGGGAGGGGCAATGAGCAGTTCTTC.

V and J are TRBV2 and TRBJ2-3, with 7 positions matching TRBD2. Germline loops: CDR1 SNHLY, CDR2 FYNNEI. V shed 4 bases and J 3 bases; nucleotides not matched to a gene: 7. The CDR3 spans 15 residues. The DNA of the CDR3 is TGTGCCAGCAGTGTTGGCGGGAGTCAAACAGATACGCAGTATTTT. This sequence encodes CASSVGGSQTDTQYF. Combining the CDR3 with reference TRBV2 and TRBJ2-3 gives the whole variable domain EPEVTQTPSHQVTQMGQEVILRCVPISNHLYFYWYRQILGQKVEFLVSFYNNEISEKSEIFDDQFSVERPDGSNFTLKIRSTKLEDSAMYFCASSVGGSQTDTQYFGPGTRLTVL.

A word on this clone: The same CDR3 is also encoded by other DNA sequences in this sample. The rearrangement uses TRBV6-2 or TRBV6-3 and TRBJ2-3, with TRBD1 matching over 9 bases. The CDR3 extends over 16 amino acids. Trimming took 0 bases from V and 2 from J; bases not matched to a gene: 3. Per the germline V gene, CDR1 is MNHEY and CDR2 is SVGEGT. Here the CDR3 DNA reads TGTGCCAGCAGTTACTCAGACAGGGGGGACACAGATACGCAGTATTTT. Translating gives CASSYSDRGDTDTQYF.

The chain combines TRBV19 with TRBJ1-1; possible D gene TRBD1, 6 bases. The CDR3 consists of 15 residues. V lost 1 base to trimming and J lost 3 bases, with 12 bases between them. Germline V gene lookup returns CDR1 LNHDA and CDR2 SQIVND (reference sequence). CDR3 region: CASSIVQGGDTEAFF. The CDR3 DNA reads as TGTGCCAGTAGTATAGTACAGGGAGGGGACACTGAAGCTTTCTTT.

The chain joins TRBV5-4 to TRBJ2-1; unclear D gene. V was clipped by 4 bases and J by 2 bases, with 7 bases between them. The germline gives CDR1 SGHNT, CDR2 YYREEE (reference sequence). The CDR3 contains 13 residues. The CDR3: CASSHSTYNEQFF. The CDR3 nucleotides are TGTGCCAGCAGCCATAGCACCTACAATGAGCAGTTCTTC.

The chain employs TRBV11-1 and TRBJ2-1; perhaps TRBD2 as D (6 bases). Germline V lookup: CDR1 SGHAT, CDR2 FQDESV (reference sequence). The CDR3 has 14 amino acids. Trimming stripped 1 base from V and 6 bases from J, with 10 bases between. Here the CDR3 reads CASSLVEGLNEQFF. In DNA, the CDR3 is TGTGCCAGCAGCTTAGTCGAGGGACTCAATGAGCAGTTCTTC.

This clone has only one observation. V and J are TRBV14 and TRBJ2-7; maybe TRBD2 (6 bases). This CDR3 spans 14 amino acids. Between the trimmed V and J ends, which lost 2 bases and 0 bases, there was a span of 8 bases. Germline V lookup: CDR1 SGHDN, CDR2 FVKESK. The CDR3 region has the DNA TGTGCCAGCAGCCAACCAGCGGGCTCCTACGAGCAGTACTTC. Translation gives CASSQPAGSYEQYF.

This sequence joins TRBV3-1 (or the pseudogene TRBV3-2) and TRBJ1-5, with 7 positions matching TRBD1. V shed 5 bases, J shed 6 bases, and the junction held 7 bases outside the gene matches. The CDR3 extends over 14 amino acids. Germline CDR1 and CDR2: LGHDT and YNNKEL (reference sequence). CDR3: CASSTQNRGQPQHF. The CDR3 region has the DNA TGTGCCAGCAGCACACAAAACAGGGGTCAGCCCCAGCATTTT.

The chain uses TRBV18 and TRBJ1-6; D is unresolved. V was cut by 3 bases and J by 10 bases, with 28 bases left in between. This CDR3 region has 19 residues. The V gene's germline CDR1 is KGHSH and CDR2 LQKENI. Written as DNA, the CDR3 is TGTGCCAGCTCACCTTTACCCCCTGCGGGAGGAAGGCTTGGGTCACCCCTCCACTTT. This gives the protein CASSPLPPAGGRLGSPLHF.

The chain combines TRBV4-3 with TRBJ2-5; 9 bases map to TRBD1. The CDR3 is made up of 15 amino acids. Germline V gives CDR1 LGHNA, CDR2 YSLEER. The V segment lost 1 base and the J segment 5 bases; nucleotides outside the gene matches: 5. The CDR3 sequence: CASSQVSGQGETQYF. CDR3 bases: TGCGCCAGCAGCCAAGTTTCCGGACAGGGGGAGACCCAGTACTTC.

This sequence joins TRBV27 and TRBJ2-7; D may be TRBD2 (6 bases). CDR1 and CDR2 (germline): MNHEY, SMNVEV (reference sequence). V was pared by 2 bases and J by 2 bases, with 13 bases between. The CDR3 runs 15 residues. This CDR3 reads CASSLKRVSTYEQYF. The CDR3, as DNA: TGTGCCAGCAGTTTAAAGCGGGTCTCAACCTACGAGCAGTACTTC.

The rearrangement joins TRBV10-1 to TRBJ2-3; D perhaps matches TRBD2 (6 bases). Germline CDR1 and CDR2: WNHNN and SYGVQD (reference sequence). Trimming took off 10 bases at V and 4 bases at J, with 15 bases between the two ends. The CDR3 is 13 residues long. The CDR3 DNA reads TGCGCCACCAACCGGGGAGGCGCAGATACGCAGTATTTT. Amino acid sequence: CATNRGGADTQYF.

The chain recombines TRBV15 with TRBJ1-2; TRBD1 is a possible D gene (6 bases). Trimming shortened V by 3 bases and J by 7 bases, and 15 bases separated the two germline ends. From germline, CDR1 is LNHNV and CDR2 YYDKDF (reference sequence). The CDR3 contains 14 residues. Here the CDR3 DNA reads TGTGCCACCAGCAGGGAACAGGGCTACGGTGGCTACACCTTC. It translates to CATSREQGYGGYTF.

This chain links TRBV29-1 with TRBJ2-3, with 9 bases fitting TRBD1. V lost 3 bases to trimming and J lost 5 bases; unmatched junction nucleotides: 3. CDR1 and CDR2 (germline): SQVTM, ANQGSEA. The CDR3 consists of 13 residues. The CDR3 region has the DNA TGCAGCGTTGAGGGACAGGGCTTAGATACGCAGTATTTT. Protein product: CSVEGQGLDTQYF.

The V call is TRBV27, the J call TRBJ2-5; maybe TRBD2 (6 bases). V was trimmed by 5 bases and J by 1 base, leaving 8 bases between them. The CDR3 length is 13 residues. CDR1 MNHEY and CDR2 SMNVEV come from the germline V gene (reference sequence). CDR3 nucleotides: TGTGCCAGCAGTATTAGCGGCCAAGAGACCCAGTACTTC. Protein product: CASSISGQETQYF.

In the case of this clone: At the DNA level, this CDR3 is encoded by other sequences in the same sample as well. The chain links TRBV12-3 or TRBV12-4 to TRBJ2-5; 7 bases are shared with TRBD1. With V trimmed by 6 bases and J by 1 base, 2 bases remained unmatched. The CDR3 contains 13 residues. CDR3 sequence (DNA): TGTGCCAGCAGCGGGGACAGCCAAGAGACCCAGTACTTC. This translates into CASSGDSQETQYF.

This clone was counted a single time. The V gene is TRBV7-6, the J gene TRBJ2-7; 11 bases agree with TRBD1. CDR1 SGHVS and CDR2 FNYEAQ come from the germline V gene. The V gene end was trimmed by 5 bases and the J gene end by 3 bases; junction bases not matched to a gene: 6. The CDR3 loop spans 15 amino acids. CDR3 protein: CASSPSDRGLYEQYF. CDR3 nucleotides: TGTGCCAGCAGCCCCTCGGACAGGGGGCTCTACGAGCAGTACTTC. The full variable domain, rest sourced from reference TRBV7-6 and TRBJ2-7, is GAGVSQSPRYKVTKRGQDVALRCDPISGHVSLYWYRQALGQGPEFLTYFNYEAQQDKSGLPNDRFSAERPEGSISTLTIQRTEQRDSAMYRCASSPSDRGLYEQYFGPGTRLTVT.

The CDR3 sequence is CASGGAIGYGYTF. The CDR3 DNA follows: TGTGCCAGCGGAGGGGCTATCGGCTATGGCTACACCTTC. This chain connects TRBV27 to TRBJ1-2; TRBD1 might be the D (5 bases). V was shortened by 8 bases and J by 4 bases, with 14 bases between the two germline ends. This CDR3 spans 13 amino acids. The germline CDR1 and CDR2 sequences are MNHEY and SMNVEV (reference sequence).

The chain has TRBV7-9 and TRBJ1-4; TRBD1 matches 8 bases. V dropped 5 bases and J dropped 4; count of bases not matched to a gene: 3. Germline V gene lookup returns CDR1 SEHNR and CDR2 FQNEAQ (reference sequence). The CDR3 has 14 residues. CDR3 coding DNA: TGTGCCAGCAGCATGGGACAGGTTAATGAAAAACTGTTTTTT. It translates to CASSMGQVNEKLFF.

Of note for this clone: The sample holds other DNA sequences that translate to the same CDR3. This chain connects TRBV6-4 to TRBJ2-2, with D tentatively TRBD2 (6 bases). Trimming shortened V by 7 bases and J by 1 base, and 16 bases separated the two germline ends. The CDR3 totals 16 residues. Germline loops: CDR1 MRHNA, CDR2 SNTAGT. CDR3 coding DNA: TGTGCCAGCACCCCTGAGGGGCGGGAGAACACCGGGGAGCTGTTTTTT. Residues: CASTPEGRENTGELFF.

The gene calls are TRBV19 and TRBJ1-4; 9 bases match TRBD1. CDR1 and CDR2 (germline): LNHDA, SQIVND (reference sequence). The CDR3 is 15 amino acids. J lost 8 bases, V lost 6 bases, and 10 bases had no gene match. Written as DNA, the CDR3 is TGTGCCAGTAGAGCTGGACAGGGGCGAGCAGAAAAACTGTTTTTT. Translation gives CASRAGQGRAEKLFF.

This clone was observed a single time. The chain is built from TRBV6-6 and TRBJ1-4; TRBD1 aligns across 7 bases. Per the germline V gene, CDR1 is MNHNY and CDR2 is SVGAGI (reference sequence). This CDR3 is 14 amino acids long. Unmatched junction bases numbered 3, after V lost 4 bases and J lost 4 bases. The CDR3 coding sequence is TGTGCCAGCAGTTGGACAGGCAATAATGAAAAACTGTTTTTT. It codes for CASSWTGNNEKLFF.